This is a list of T cell receptor beta chains from one sample in a study of blood T cell repertoires in COVID-19. Only in-frame clones appear in the TCRdb table, and some are missing; sequencing was by immunoSEQ multiplex PCR. The repertoire holds about 220,000 clones, with about 79% as singletons. The material sequenced was peripheral blood. The receptors come from a man aged 50 to 60 with active or convalescent COVID-19. The CDR3 runs from the conserved cysteine through the conserved F or W. The D gene is left open where the match is weak. Clone size appears in some rows only: once, few, many, or a class for an expanded clone.

v_call,d_call,clone_size,j_call,cdr3_nt,cdr3_aa
TRBV18,TRBD1,.,TRBJ1-1,TGTGCCAGCTCACCGGACAGGAGCATGAACACTGAAGCTTTCTTT,CASSPDRSMNTEAFF
TRBV28,TRBD1,.,TRBJ1-5,TGTGCCAGCAGTAACCACAGGGGAAGTCAGCCCCAGCATTTT,CASSNHRGSQPQHF
TRBV6-5,.,.,TRBJ2-3,TGTGCCACCTCCTTCAAAACAGGCGGAGATACGCAGTATTTT,CATSFKTGGDTQYF
TRBV10-3,TRBD1,.,TRBJ1-4,TGTGCCATCAGTGAACAGGGGAATGAAAAACTGTTTTTT,CAISEQGNEKLFF
TRBV3-1/TRBV3-2,TRBD2,.,TRBJ2-5,TGTGCCAGCAACCCAACGACTAGCGGGAGGGAGACCCAGTACTTC,CASNPTTSGRETQYF
TRBV9,TRBD1,.,TRBJ1-4,TGTGCCAGCAGCGCCGGGGTTGGGACAGGAACTAATGAAAAACTGTTTTTT,CASSAGVGTGTNEKLFF
TRBV7-9,.,.,TRBJ2-3,TGTGCCAGCAGCTTACGGCAGGGCACAGATACGCAGTATTTT,CASSLRQGTDTQYF
TRBV5-4,.,once,TRBJ1-2,TGTGCCAGCAGCTTGATAGGACAGCCCTATGGCTACACCTTC,CASSLIGQPYGYTF
TRBV11-2,TRBD1,.,TRBJ1-1,TGTGCCAGCAGCCACCACAGGACAGGGGGGTACACTGAAGCTTTCTTT,CASSHHRTGGYTEAFF
TRBV5-5,TRBD1,.,TRBJ1-3,TGTGCCAGCAAAACGACAGGGACTGGAAACACCATATATTTT,CASKTTGTGNTIYF
TRBV7-8,TRBD1,.,TRBJ1-3,TGTGCCAGCAGCTCACTAACAGGGGGCTCGGACTGGTATGGAAACACCATATATTTT,CASSSLTGGSDWYGNTIYF
TRBV9,TRBD2,.,TRBJ2-1,TGTGCCAGCAGCCCACAGCGGACTAGCGGGAGTATTCGAAATGAGCAGTTCTTC,CASSPQRTSGSIRNEQFF
TRBV5-1,TRBD2,once,TRBJ2-7,TGCGCCAGCAGCTTCCAATCAGAGCGGGGTGGCTCGGGGAGGGTCTACGAGCAGTACTTC,CASSFQSERGGSGRVYEQYF